The entry below describes one T cell receptor (beta chain). There is no known antigen for this receptor. Base qualities are not provided; no much larger clone lies one nucleotide away. The data were taken from a study of glioma-infiltrating T cells (dated by TCRdb to 2016 to 2017). With regard to the full study: The low-grade gliomas were WHO grade II oligodendrogliomas or astrocytomas, while the glioblastomas were WHO grade IV tumors sampled at initial diagnosis rather than at recurrent diagnosis. Blood libraries targeted about 4- to 10-fold sequencing coverage of roughly 930,000 peripheral T cells. Glioma patients received dexamethasone for six or fewer days before surgery. Three low-grade glioma patients, 7 or 8 primary glioblastoma patients and three non-glioma patients contributing non-neoplastic brain tissue were included in the paired cohort. To measure how far tissue and blood T-cell populations diverged, each tissue-infiltrating repertoire was compared against the peripheral blood repertoire of the same patient. Sequencing of TCR alpha- and beta-chain repertoires was performed on glioma tissue, on non-neoplastic brain tissue, and on matched peripheral blood mononuclear cells.

Beyond this particular receptor, the publication reports: Group comparisons rested on small numbers: three non-neoplastic, three low-grade glioma and fewer than 10 glioblastoma patients. VJ-independent divergence between tissue and blood was found to be below expectation in non-neoplastic patients but above expectation in all gliomas, particularly low-grade gliomas. Very few CDR3 sequences were found to be shared between tissue and blood, and this scarcity was attributed to high CDR3 diversity and limited sampling. Patients with low tissue-blood divergence were marked by a signature set of shared blood CDR3 motifs, and this signature set was depleted in highly divergent patients.

TCR alpha and beta CDR3 regions were amplified with the iRepertoire nested amplicon-rescue multiplex PCR (arm-PCR) platform from RNA. For one-step reverse transcription and amplification, roughly 85-400 ng of tissue mRNA or PBMC total RNA was used as input. After bead purification, a secondary multiplex PCR added Illumina adapters, and libraries were gel-purified between 200 and 400 bp. Libraries carried internal 6-nucleotide barcodes used for demultiplexing. The libraries were sequenced on an Illumina MiSeq using 2x220 or 2x250 nucleotide paired-end reads. The authors' pipeline ran thus. Paired reads were merged using FLASH 1.2.11 and aligned with BWA-MEM to the GRCh37 human genome, and TRA and TRB reads were then extracted. An IMGT-derived reference of cassette sequences and CDR3 motifs, with pseudogenes included, was used for V and J assignment. Reads were translated in three frames, and productive CDR3s were defined as those with a C...FGXG motif and no stop codons. A clonotype was defined as a unique combination of a V-J cassette pair and a CDR3 amino acid sequence. Reads were filtered by Hamming distance, thresholded by each sample's sequence error rate in mapped regions. The raw public data were reprocessed by TCRdb itself: fastp quality trimming at Q25, MiXCR clonotype calling, in-frame beta chains only. Every distinct CDR3 protein forms one entry, paired with its most common genes and DNA. The V and J calls were determined by TCRdb, not by the authors. For this sample there are 300,000 to 450,000 distinct CDR3 sequences; less than 50% appear just once. Of the sample, approximately 12% falls within the top ten clones.

Immediately after resection, surgical brain or tumor specimens were cryofrozen in liquid nitrogen, and peripheral blood cells were collected at the same time. The CDR3 measures 14 amino acids from cysteine to phenylalanine. The kept DNA is CDR3 alone, 42 bases in frame from the first base. CDR1 and CDR2 were assigned from the germline V gene (reference sequence) as SEHNR and FQNEAQ. V loses 5 bases, J loses 7 bases, and the germline ends lie 17 bases apart. The receptor chain draws on TRBV7-9 and TRBJ2-5; confidence is insufficient to name the D gene. Sequenced: glioma tissue, nonneoplastic brain tissue, or PBMCs (not recorded which). This clonotype was obtained from a human donor with low-grade glioma or glioblastoma, undergoing nonglioma brain surgery, or in good health (not recorded which). The base sequence is TGTGCCAGCAGCGCAAGGGCCGGTGATCCGACCCAGTACTTC. This gives the protein CASSARAGDPTQYF.